This T cell receptor beta chain was recorded in a study of T cell responses to AZD1222 COVID-19 vaccine. Study-wide points: Only a handful of AZD1222 recipients, about six in all, had baseline seropositivity. Repertoire samples came only from after the peak T cell response. Donor demographics were predominantly white British with a female majority; clonal diversity may be underestimated. Nearly half of spike-specific TCRs reportedly target variant regions that are unmutated in the B.1.351 and B.1.1.7 variants.

Using immunoSEQ multiplex PCR, the repertoire was profiled, and TCRdb retains in-frame clones only, with some absent. The sample lists approximately 92,000 clones; 86% were seen once. Points on this clone: Its antigen remains unidentified.

Germline CDR1 is MNHEY and CDR2 is SMNVEV (reference sequence). V trimming: 5 bases; J trimming: 7 bases; junction bases outside the gene matches: 6. The CDR3 extends over 15 amino acids. The sequenced sample was peripheral blood, obtained on day 0 of AZD1222 vaccination. The rearrangement links TRBV27 to TRBJ1-6; 9 nucleotides match TRBD1. The origin of this receptor is an adult in good health. CDR3 nucleotides: TGTGCCAGCAGTGACAGGGGGGCCCCCAATTCACCCCTCCACTTT. The encoded protein is CASSDRGAPNSPLHF.